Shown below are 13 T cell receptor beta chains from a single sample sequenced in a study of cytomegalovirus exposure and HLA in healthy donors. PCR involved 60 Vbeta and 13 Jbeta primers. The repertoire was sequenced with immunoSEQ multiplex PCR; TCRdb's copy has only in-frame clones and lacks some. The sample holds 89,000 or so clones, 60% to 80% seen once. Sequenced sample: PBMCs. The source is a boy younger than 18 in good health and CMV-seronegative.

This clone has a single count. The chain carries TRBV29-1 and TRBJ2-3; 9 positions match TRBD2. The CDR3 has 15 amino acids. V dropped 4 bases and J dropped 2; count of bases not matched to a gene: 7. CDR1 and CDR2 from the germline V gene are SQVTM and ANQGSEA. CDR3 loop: CSVGLLAGTTDTQYF. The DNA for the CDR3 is TGCAGCGTTGGTCTTCTAGCGGGAACCACAGATACGCAGTATTTT.

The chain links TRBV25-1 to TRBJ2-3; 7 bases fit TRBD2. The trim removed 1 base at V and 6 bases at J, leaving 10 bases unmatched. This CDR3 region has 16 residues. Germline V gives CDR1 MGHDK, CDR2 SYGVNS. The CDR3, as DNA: TGTGCCAGCAGTGAATCGGGAGGAGCAGACCTCGATACGCAGTATTTT. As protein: CASSESGGADLDTQYF.

The CDR3 protein is CAWSRDRPYGYTF. CDR3 nucleotide sequence: TGTGCCTGGAGTCGGGACAGGCCCTATGGCTACACCTTC. The rearrangement joins TRBV30 to TRBJ1-2; 8 nucleotides agree with TRBD1. Germline CDR1 is GTSNPN and CDR2 is SVGIG (reference sequence). V lost 2 bases, J lost 4 bases, and 3 bases stayed unmatched. This CDR3 has 13 residues.

CDR3 nucleotides: TGCGCCAGCAGCTTGGAACAGGCAGGGGGCGGCGAGCAGTACTTC. Protein sequence: CASSLEQAGGGEQYF. The chain recombines TRBV5-1 with TRBJ2-7; 8 nucleotides agree with TRBD1. With V trimmed by 0 bases and J by 6 bases, 8 bases remained unmatched. This CDR3 is built from 15 residues. The germline V gene encodes CDR1 SGHRS and CDR2 YFSETQ.

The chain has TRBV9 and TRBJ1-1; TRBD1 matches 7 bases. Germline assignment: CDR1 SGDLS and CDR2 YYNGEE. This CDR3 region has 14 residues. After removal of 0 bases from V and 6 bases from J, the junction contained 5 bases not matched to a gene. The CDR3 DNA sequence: TGTGCCAGCAGCGTAGGACAGGGCCAAGCTGAAGCTTTCTTT. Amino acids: CASSVGQGQAEAFF.

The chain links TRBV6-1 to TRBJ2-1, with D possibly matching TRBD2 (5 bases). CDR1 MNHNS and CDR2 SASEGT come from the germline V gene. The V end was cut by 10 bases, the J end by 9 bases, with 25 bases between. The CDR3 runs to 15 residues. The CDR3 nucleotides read TGTGCCACTACGATCGGCTTCCAAGCCAGCGGTGAGCAGTTCTTC. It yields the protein CATTIGFQASGEQFF.

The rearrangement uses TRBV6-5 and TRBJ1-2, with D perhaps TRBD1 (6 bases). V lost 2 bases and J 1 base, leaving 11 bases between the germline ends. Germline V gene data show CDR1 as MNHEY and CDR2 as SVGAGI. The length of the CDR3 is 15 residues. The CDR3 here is CASSYRAGVNYGYTF. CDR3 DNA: TGTGCCAGCAGTTACAGGGCAGGGGTTAACTATGGCTACACCTTC.

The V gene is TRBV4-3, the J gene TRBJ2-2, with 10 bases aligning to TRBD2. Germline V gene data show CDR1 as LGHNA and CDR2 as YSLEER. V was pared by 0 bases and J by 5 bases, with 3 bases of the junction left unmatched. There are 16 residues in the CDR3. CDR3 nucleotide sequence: TGCGCCAGCAGCCAAGACAATAGCGGGAGGACCGGGGAGCTGTTTTTT. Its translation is CASSQDNSGRTGELFF.

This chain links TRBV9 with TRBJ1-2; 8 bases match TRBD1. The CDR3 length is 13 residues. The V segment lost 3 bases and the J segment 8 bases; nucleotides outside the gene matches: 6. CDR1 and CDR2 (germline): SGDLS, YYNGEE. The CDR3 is CASSEGTGRGYTF. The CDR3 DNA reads TGTGCCAGCAGCGAAGGGACAGGACGGGGCTACACCTTC.

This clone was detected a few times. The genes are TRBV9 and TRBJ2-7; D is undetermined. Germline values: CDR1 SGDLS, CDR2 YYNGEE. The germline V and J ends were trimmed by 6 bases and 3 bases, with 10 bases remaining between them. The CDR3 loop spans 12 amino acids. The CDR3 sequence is CASTLPFYEQYF. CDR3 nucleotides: TGTGCCAGCACCCTCCCCTTCTACGAGCAGTACTTC.

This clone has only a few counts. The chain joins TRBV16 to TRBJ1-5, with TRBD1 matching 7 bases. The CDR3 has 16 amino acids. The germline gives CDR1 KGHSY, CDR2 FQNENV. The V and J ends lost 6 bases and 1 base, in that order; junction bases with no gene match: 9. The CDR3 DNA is TGTGCCAGCAGTATACAGGGGCCGTCAAGCAATCAGCCCCAGCATTTT. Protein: CASSIQGPSSNQPQHF.

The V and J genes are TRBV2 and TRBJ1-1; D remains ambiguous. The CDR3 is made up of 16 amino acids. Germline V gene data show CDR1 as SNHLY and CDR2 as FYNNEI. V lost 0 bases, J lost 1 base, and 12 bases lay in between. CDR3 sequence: CASSEAYFTENTEAFF. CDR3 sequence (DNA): TGTGCCAGCAGTGAAGCGTACTTTACTGAGAACACTGAAGCTTTCTTT.

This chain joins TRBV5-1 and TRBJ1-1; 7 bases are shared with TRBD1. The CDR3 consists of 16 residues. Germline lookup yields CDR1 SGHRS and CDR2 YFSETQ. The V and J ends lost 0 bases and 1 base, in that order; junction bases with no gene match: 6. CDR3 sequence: CASSLEGTAQNTEAFF. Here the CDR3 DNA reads TGCGCCAGCAGCTTGGAGGGGACAGCCCAGAACACTGAAGCTTTCTTT.